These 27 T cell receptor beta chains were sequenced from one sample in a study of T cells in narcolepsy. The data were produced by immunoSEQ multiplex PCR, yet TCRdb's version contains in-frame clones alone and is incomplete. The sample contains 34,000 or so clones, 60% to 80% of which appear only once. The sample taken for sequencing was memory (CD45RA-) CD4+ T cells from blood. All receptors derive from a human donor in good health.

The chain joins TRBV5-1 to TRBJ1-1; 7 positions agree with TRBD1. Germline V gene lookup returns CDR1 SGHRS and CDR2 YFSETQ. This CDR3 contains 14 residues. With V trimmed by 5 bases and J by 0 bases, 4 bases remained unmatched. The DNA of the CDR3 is TGCGCCAGCAGTATGACAGGGTTGAACACTGAAGCTTTCTTT. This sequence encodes CASSMTGLNTEAFF.

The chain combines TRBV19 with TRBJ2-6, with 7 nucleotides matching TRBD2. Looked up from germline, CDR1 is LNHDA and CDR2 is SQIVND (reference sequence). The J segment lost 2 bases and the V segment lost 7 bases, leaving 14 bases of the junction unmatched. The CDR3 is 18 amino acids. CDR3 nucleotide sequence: TGTGCCAGTAAGGGTCGGAGGGAGGGCCTAACTGGGGCCAACGTCCTGACTTTC. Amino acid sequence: CASKGRREGLTGANVLTF.

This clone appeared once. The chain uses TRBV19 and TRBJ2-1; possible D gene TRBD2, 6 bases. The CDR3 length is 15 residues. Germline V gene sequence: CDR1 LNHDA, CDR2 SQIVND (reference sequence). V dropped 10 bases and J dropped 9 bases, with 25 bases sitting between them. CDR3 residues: CATRRAGGTRGEQFF. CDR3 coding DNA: TGTGCCACCCGGAGAGCTGGCGGGACGCGGGGTGAGCAGTTCTTC.

CDR3 coding DNA: TGTGCCAGCAGCTTCAGCGGGAGGGCCGGGGAGACCCAGTACTTC. Translation: CASSFSGRAGETQYF. The J gene is TRBJ2-5, the V gene TRBV11-2; 10 bases are shared with TRBD2. The V gene end was trimmed by 3 bases and the J gene end by 5 bases; junction bases not matched to a gene: 6. The CDR3 totals 15 residues. Germline CDR1 reads SGHAT; CDR2 reads FQNNGV.

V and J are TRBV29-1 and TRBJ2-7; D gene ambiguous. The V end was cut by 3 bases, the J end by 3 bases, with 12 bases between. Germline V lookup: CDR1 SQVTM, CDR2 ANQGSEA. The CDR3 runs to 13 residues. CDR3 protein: CSVDGGPGYEQYF. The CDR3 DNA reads TGCAGCGTTGATGGCGGTCCCGGCTACGAGCAGTACTTC.

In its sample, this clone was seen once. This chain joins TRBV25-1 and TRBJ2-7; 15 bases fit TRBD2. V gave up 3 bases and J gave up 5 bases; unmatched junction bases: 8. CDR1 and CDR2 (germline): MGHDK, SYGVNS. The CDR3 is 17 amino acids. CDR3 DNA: TGTGCCAGCAGTGACGGACTAGCGGGAGGGAATGGGAACGAGCAGTACTTC. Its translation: CASSDGLAGGNGNEQYF.

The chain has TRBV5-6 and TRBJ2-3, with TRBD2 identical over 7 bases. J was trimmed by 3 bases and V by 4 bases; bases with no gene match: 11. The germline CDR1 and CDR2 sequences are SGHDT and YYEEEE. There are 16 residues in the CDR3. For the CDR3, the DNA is TGTGCCAGCAGCATTGGCCGGGGGGTGGGAACAGATACGCAGTATTTT. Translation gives CASSIGRGVGTDTQYF. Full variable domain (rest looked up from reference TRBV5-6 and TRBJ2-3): DAGVTQSPTHLIKTRGQQVTLRCSPKSGHDTVSWYQQALGQGPQFIFQYYEEEERQRGNFPDRFSGHQFPNYSSELNVNALLLGDSALYLCASSIGRGVGTDTQYFGPGTRLTVL.

CDR3 amino acids: CASSLYPNLNEQFF. For the CDR3, the DNA is TGTGCCAGCAGCTTGTATCCAAACCTCAATGAGCAGTTCTTC. V and J are TRBV5-6 and TRBJ2-1; no reliable D call. Trimming stripped 1 base from V and 6 bases from J, with 11 bases between. This CDR3 spans 14 amino acids. Germline CDR1 is SGHDT and CDR2 is YYEEEE.

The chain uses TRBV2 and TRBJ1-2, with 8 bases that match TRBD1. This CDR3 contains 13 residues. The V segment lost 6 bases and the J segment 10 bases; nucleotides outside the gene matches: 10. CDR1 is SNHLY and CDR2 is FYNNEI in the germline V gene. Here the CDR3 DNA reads TGTGCCAGCAGCAGAGACAGGGGAACATTCTACACCTTC. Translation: CASSRDRGTFYTF. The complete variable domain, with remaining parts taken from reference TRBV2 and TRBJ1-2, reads EPEVTQTPSHQVTQMGQEVILRCVPISNHLYFYWYRQILGQKVEFLVSFYNNEISEKSEIFDDQFSVERPDGSNFTLKIRSTKLEDSAMYFCASSRDRGTFYTFGSGTRLTVV.

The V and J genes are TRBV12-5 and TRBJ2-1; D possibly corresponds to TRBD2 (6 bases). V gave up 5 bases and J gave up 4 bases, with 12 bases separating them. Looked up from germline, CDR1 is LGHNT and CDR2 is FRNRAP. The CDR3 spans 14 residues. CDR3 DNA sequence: TGTGCTAGTGGTCACGGGGGACTTTACAATGAGCAGTTCTTC. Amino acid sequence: CASGHGGLYNEQFF.

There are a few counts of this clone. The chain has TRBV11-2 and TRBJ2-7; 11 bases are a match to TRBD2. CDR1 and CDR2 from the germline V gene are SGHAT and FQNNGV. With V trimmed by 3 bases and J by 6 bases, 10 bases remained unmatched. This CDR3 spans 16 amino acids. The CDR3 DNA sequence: TGTGCCAGCAGCTTTGATCCCAAGCTAGCGGGAGGCGAGCAGTACTTC. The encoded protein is CASSFDPKLAGGEQYF.

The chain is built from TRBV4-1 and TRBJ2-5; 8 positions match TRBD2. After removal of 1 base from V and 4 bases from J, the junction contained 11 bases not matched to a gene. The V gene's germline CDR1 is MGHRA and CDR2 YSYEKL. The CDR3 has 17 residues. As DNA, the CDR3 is TGCGCCAGCAGCCAAGGGGTTCTAGCGGGTCGCACAGAGACCCAGTACTTC. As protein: CASSQGVLAGRTETQYF.

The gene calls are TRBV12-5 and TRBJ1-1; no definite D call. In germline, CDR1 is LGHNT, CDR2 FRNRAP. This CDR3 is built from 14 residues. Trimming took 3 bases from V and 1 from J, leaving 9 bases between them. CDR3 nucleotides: TGTGCTAGTGGTTTAGGTACAGCGAACACTGAAGCTTTCTTT. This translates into CASGLGTANTEAFF.

The CDR3 bases are TGTGCCAGTAGTATAACTGGCGCTAGCGGCTACAATGAGCAGTTCTTC. Its translation: CASSITGASGYNEQFF. The chain links TRBV19 to TRBJ2-1, with 7 nucleotides matching TRBD2. Germline V gene data show CDR1 as LNHDA and CDR2 as SQIVND (reference sequence). V was pared by 2 bases and J by 3 bases, with 7 bases of the junction left unmatched. There are 16 residues in the CDR3.

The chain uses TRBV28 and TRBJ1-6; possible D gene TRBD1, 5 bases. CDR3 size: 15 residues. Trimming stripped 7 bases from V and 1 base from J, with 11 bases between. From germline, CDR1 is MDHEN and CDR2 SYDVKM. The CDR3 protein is CASMVGESYNSPLHF. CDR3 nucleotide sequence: TGTGCCAGCATGGTAGGGGAGTCCTATAATTCACCCCTCCACTTT.

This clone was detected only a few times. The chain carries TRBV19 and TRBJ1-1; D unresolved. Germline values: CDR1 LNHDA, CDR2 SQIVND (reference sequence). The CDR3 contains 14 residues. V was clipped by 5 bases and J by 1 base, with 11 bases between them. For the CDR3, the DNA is TGTGCCAGTAGTCTTATACCGGGGAACACTGAAGCTTTCTTT. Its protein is CASSLIPGNTEAFF.

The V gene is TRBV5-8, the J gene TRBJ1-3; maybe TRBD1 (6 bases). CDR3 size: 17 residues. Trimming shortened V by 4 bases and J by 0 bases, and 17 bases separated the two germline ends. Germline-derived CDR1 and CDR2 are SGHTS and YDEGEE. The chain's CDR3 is CASSPYTQGISGNTIYF. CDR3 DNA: TGTGCCAGCAGCCCATACACTCAGGGGATCTCTGGAAACACCATATATTTT.

CDR3 nucleotide sequence: TGTGCCAGCAGGGTCACATCGGGAAAACTGTTTTTT. Translated, it gives CASRVTSGKLFF. V is TRBV7-9 and J is TRBJ1-4; D not resolved. This CDR3 is built from 12 residues. The V and J ends lost 6 bases and 10 bases respectively, with 12 bases between them. CDR1 and CDR2 from the germline V gene are SEHNR and FQNEAQ (reference sequence).

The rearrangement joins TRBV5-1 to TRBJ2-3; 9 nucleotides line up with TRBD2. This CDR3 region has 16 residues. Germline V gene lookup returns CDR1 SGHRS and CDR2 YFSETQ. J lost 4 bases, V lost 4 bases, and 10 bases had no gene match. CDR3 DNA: TGCGCCAGCAGCCTGCCGGGTAGCGGGAGCTCAGATACGCAGTATTTT. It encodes CASSLPGSGSSDTQYF.

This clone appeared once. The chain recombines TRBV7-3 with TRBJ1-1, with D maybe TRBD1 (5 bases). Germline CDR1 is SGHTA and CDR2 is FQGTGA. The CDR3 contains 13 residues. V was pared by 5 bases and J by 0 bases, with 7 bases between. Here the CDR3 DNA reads TGTGCCAGCAGCCCGACAGTGAACACTGAAGCTTTCTTT. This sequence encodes CASSPTVNTEAFF.

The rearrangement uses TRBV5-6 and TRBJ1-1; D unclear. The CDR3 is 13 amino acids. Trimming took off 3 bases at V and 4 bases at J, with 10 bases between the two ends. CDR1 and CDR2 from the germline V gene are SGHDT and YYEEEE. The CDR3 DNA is TGTGCCAGCAGCTGGGCACAGTCCACTGAAGCTTTCTTT. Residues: CASSWAQSTEAFF.

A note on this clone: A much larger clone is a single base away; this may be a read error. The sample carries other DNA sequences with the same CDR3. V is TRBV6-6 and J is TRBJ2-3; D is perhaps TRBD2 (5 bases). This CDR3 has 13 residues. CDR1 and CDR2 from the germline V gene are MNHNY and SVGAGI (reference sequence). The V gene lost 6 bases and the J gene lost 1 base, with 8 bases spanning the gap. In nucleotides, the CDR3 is TGTGCCAGCAGCCCCGGGGGCACAGATACGCAGTATTTT. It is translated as CASSPGGTDTQYF.

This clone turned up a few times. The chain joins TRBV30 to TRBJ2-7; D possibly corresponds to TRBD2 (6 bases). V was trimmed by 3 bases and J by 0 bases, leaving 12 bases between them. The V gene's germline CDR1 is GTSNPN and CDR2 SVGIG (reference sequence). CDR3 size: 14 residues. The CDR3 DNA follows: TGTGCCTGGAGCGTCGGCGGGGCCTCCTACGAGCAGTACTTC. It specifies CAWSVGGASYEQYF.

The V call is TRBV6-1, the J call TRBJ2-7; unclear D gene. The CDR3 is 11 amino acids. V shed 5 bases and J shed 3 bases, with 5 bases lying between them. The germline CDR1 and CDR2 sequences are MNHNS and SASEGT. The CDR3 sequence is CASSLRYEQYF. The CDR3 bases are TGTGCCAGCAGTCTCCGCTACGAGCAGTACTTC.

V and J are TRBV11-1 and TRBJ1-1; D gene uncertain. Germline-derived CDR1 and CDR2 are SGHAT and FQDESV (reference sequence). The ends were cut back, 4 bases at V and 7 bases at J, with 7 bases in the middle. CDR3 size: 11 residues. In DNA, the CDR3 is TGTGCCAGCAGCTCTGGAATTGAAGCTTTCTTT. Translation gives CASSSGIEAFF.

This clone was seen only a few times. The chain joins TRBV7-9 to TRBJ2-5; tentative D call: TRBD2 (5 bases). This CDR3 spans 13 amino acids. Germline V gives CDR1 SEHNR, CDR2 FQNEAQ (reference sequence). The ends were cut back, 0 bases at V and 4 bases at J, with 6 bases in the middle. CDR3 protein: CASSLAGVETQYF. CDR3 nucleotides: TGTGCCAGCAGCTTAGCGGGAGTAGAGACCCAGTACTTC. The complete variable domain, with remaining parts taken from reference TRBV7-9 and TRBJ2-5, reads DTGVSQNPRHKITKRGQNVTFRCDPISEHNRLYWYRQTLGQGPEFLTYFQNEAQLEKSRLLSDRFSAERPKGSFSTLEIQRTEQGDSAMYLCASSLAGVETQYFGPGTRLLVL.

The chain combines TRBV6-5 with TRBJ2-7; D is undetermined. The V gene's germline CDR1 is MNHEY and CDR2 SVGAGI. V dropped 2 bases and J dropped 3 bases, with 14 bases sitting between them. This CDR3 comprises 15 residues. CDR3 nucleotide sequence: TGTGCCAGCAGTTACGATGCCGGGCGAGGCTACGAGCAGTACTTC. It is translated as CASSYDAGRGYEQYF.